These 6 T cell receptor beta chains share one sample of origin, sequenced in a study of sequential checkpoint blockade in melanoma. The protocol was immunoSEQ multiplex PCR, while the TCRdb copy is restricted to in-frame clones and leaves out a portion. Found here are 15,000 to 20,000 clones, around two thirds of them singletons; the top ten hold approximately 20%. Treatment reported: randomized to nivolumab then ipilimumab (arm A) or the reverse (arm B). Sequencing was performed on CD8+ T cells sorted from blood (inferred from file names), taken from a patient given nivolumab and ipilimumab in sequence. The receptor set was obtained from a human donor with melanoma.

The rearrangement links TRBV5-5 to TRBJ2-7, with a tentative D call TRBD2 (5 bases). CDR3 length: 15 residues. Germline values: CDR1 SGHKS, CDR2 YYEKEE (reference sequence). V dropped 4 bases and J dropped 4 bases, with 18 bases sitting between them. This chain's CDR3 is CASSTSGNAEYEQYF. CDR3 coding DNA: TGTGCCAGCAGCACATCCGGGAACGCCGAATACGAGCAGTACTTC. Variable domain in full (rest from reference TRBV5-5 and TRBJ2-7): DAGVTQSPTHLIKTRGQQVTLRCSPISGHKSVSWYQQVLGQGPQFIFQYYEKEERGRGNFPDRFSARQFPNYSSELNVNALLLGDSALYLCASSTSGNAEYEQYFGPGTRLTVT.

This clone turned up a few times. This chain's CDR3 is CASSVVPAGGNQETQYF. CDR3 nucleotides: TGTGCCAGCAGTGTGGTCCCAGCGGGCGGTAATCAAGAGACCCAGTACTTC. The chain recombines TRBV2 with TRBJ2-5, with a possible D match to TRBD2 (6 bases). V was pared by 4 bases and J by 2 bases, with 20 bases between. CDR3 length equals 17 residues. The germline V gene encodes CDR1 SNHLY and CDR2 FYNNEI.

The CDR3 region has the DNA TGTGCCAGCGGAACCGGGACAGGCGGACCTGGCACCTTC. Translated: CASGTGTGGPGTF. The rearrangement links TRBV5-4 to TRBJ1-2; 8 bases match TRBD1. Germline loops: CDR1 SGHNT, CDR2 YYREEE (reference sequence). V was clipped by 7 bases and J by 13 bases; unmatched bases: 15. The length of the CDR3 is 13 residues.

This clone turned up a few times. CDR3 in DNA: TGTGCCAGCAGCTTACCCCGGGGAAGGGAAGAGACCCAGTACTTC. Translation gives CASSLPRGREETQYF. The chain is built from TRBV7-9 and TRBJ2-5; tentative D call: TRBD2 (5 bases). Germline assignment: CDR1 SEHNR and CDR2 FQNEAQ (reference sequence). V was shortened by 2 bases and J by 3 bases, with 13 bases between the two germline ends. CDR3 length equals 15 residues.

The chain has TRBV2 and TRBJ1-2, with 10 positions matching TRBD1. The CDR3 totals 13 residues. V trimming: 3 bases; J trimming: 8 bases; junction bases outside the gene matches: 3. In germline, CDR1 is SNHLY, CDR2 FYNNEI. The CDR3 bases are TGTGCCAGCAGTGACGGGACAGGGGACGGCTACACCTTC. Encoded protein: CASSDGTGDGYTF. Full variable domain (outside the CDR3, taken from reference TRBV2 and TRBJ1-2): EPEVTQTPSHQVTQMGQEVILRCVPISNHLYFYWYRQILGQKVEFLVSFYNNEISEKSEIFDDQFSVERPDGSNFTLKIRSTKLEDSAMYFCASSDGTGDGYTFGSGTRLTVV.

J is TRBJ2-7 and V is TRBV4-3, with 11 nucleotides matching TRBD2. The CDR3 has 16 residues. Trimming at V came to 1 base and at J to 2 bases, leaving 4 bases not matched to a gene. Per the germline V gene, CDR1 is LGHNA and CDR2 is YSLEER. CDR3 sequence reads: CASSQGPLAGAYEQYF. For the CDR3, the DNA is TGCGCCAGCAGCCAAGGGCCACTAGCGGGGGCCTACGAGCAGTACTTC.